Listed here is a single T cell receptor (beta chain). This sample is drawn from a study of blood T cells in healthy people across ages. CDR1 and CDR2 (germline): LGHDT, YNNKEL (reference sequence). The CDR3 sequence is 15 residues long. Trimming removed 1 base from V and 1 base from J, with 10 bases in between. Next came a second PCR, run for about 7 to 12 cycles, which used a sample-barcoded 5' primer along with a J-beta primer mix. MiXCR, applied by TCRdb to the 5' RACE reads, yields one record per CDR3 protein. The repertoire consists of roughly 730,000 distinct CDR3 sequences, with roughly 50% occurring once and the leading ten covering roughly 24%. Total RNA extracted from each sample amounted to at least 6 micrograms.

The TCR originated in a man in his forties in good health. This chain joins TRBV3-1 and TRBJ1-1; no reliable D call. The sample comprised blood. The CDR3 is CASSQAVSPNTEAFF. The CDR3 nucleotides are TGTGCCAGCAGCCAAGCGGTCAGTCCGAACACTGAAGCTTTCTTT.